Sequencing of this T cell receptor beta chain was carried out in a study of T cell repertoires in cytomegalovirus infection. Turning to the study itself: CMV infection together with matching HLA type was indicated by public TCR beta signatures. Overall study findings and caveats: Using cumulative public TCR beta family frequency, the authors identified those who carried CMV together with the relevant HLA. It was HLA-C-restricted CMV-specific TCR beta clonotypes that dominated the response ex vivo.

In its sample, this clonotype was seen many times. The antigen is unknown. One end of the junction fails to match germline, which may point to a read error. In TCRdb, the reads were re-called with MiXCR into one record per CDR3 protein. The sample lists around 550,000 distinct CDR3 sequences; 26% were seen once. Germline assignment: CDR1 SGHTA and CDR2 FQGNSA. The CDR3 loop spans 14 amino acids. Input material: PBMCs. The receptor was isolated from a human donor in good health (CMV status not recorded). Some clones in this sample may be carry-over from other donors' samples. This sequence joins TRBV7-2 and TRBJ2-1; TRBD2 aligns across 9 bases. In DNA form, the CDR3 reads TGTGCCAGCAGCCTAGCGGGGCAGAGCAATGAGCAGTTCTTC. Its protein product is CASSLAGQSNEQFF.